The rows below give T cell receptor beta chains drawn from one sample of a study of cytomegalovirus exposure and HLA in healthy donors. Repertoires were generated with immunoSEQ multiplex PCR, while TCRdb's copy carries only in-frame clones and drops some. The data hold roughly 130,000 clones, with almost 85% observed a single time. Sequenced material: PBMCs. These receptors all stem from a boy younger than 10 in good health and CMV-seronegative. CDR3s include the opening cysteine and the closing phenylalanine or tryptophan. The D gene is left open where the match is weak. Clone size is shown for a subset of rows, as once, few, many or a class of expanded clone.

D,V,size,J,CDR3,DNA
NA,TRBV25-1,few,TRBJ2-7,CASSEGTLVYYF,TGTGCCAGCAGTGAAGGGACACTGGTATACTACTTC
TRBD2,TRBV5-1,NA,TRBJ2-3,CASSFGAGGTDTQYF,TGCGCCAGCAGCTTCGGCGCGGGAGGCACAGATACGCAGTATTTT
TRBD1,TRBV4-2,NA,TRBJ1-4,CASRTGEAANEKLFF,TGTGCCAGCAGGACAGGGGAAGCAGCTAATGAAAAACTGTTTTTT
TRBD2,TRBV5-6,NA,TRBJ2-3,CASSTSGIDTDTQYF,TGTGCCAGCAGCACAAGCGGGATCGACACAGATACGCAGTATTTT
NA,TRBV7-9,NA,TRBJ1-5,CASSPGKGPQHF,TGTGCCAGCAGCCCGGGGAAGGGACCCCAGCATTTT
NA,TRBV6-4,NA,TRBJ1-2,CASSDSAAAPTGYTF,TGTGCCAGCAGTGACTCGGCGGCGGCCCCGACTGGCTACACCTTC
NA,TRBV7-9,few,TRBJ1-1,CASSLSGVTEAFF,TGTGCCAGCAGCTTATCAGGGGTCACTGAAGCTTTCTTT
NA,TRBV7-9,NA,TRBJ2-5,CASSSLWGSEETQYF,TGTGCCAGCAGCTCCCTCTGGGGCAGCGAAGAGACCCAGTACTTC
NA,TRBV7-3,NA,TRBJ2-3,CASSLTIQDTQYF,TGTGCCAGCAGCTTAACCATTCAAGATACGCAGTATTTT
TRBD1,TRBV4-2,NA,TRBJ2-1,CASNSGTAYNEQFF,TGTGCCAGCAACTCCGGGACAGCCTACAATGAGCAGTTCTTC
TRBD1,TRBV5-1,once,TRBJ1-4,CASSDGQGAVFENEKLFF,TGCGCCAGCAGCGACGGACAGGGGGCAGTTTTCGAAAATGAAAAACTGTTTTTT
NA,TRBV6-5,NA,TRBJ2-2,CASSGGTTGELFF,TGTGCCAGCAGCGGAGGGACCACCGGGGAGCTGTTTTTT
NA,TRBV6-4,few,TRBJ2-3,CASSDSKQGSTDTQYF,TGTGCCAGCAGTGACTCGAAACAGGGAAGCACAGATACGCAGTATTTT
NA,TRBV6-5,NA,TRBJ2-1,CASSYASLSSYNEQFF,TGTGCCAGCAGTTACGCGTCTCTTAGCTCCTACAATGAGCAGTTCTTC
TRBD2,TRBV6-7,NA,TRBJ2-2,CASTRRELGGELFF,TGTGCCAGCACGCGGCGGGAGCTCGGCGGGGAGCTGTTTTTT
TRBD1,TRBV4-1,NA,TRBJ1-2,CASSPTGTGAPNYGYTF,TGCGCCAGCAGCCCCACCGGGACAGGGGCCCCCAACTATGGCTACACCTTC
NA,TRBV5-6,NA,TRBJ1-2,CASTTRLGARVLF,TGTGCCAGCACCACGCGCTTGGGGGCTAGGGTCCTCTTC
TRBD1,TRBV27,once,TRBJ2-7,CASSSGQGFAYEQYF,TGTGCCAGCAGTTCGGGACAGGGTTTCGCCTACGAGCAGTACTTC
NA,TRBV21-1,NA,TRBJ2-6,CASSIAGRAAKMAGANVLTF,TGTGCCAGCAGCATCGCGGGTCGTGCAGCGAAGATGGCTGGGGCCAACGTCCTGACTTTC
TRBD2,TRBV7-9,NA,TRBJ2-3,CASSFGGSGERSTDTQYF,TGTGCCAGCAGCTTTGGAGGTAGCGGGGAACGATCCACAGATACGCAGTATTTT
NA,TRBV5-1,NA,TRBJ2-3,CASNGGGLRADTQYF,TGCGCCAGCAACGGGGGAGGTCTGAGGGCAGATACGCAGTATTTT
NA,TRBV11-2,NA,TRBJ1-1,CASSSPGREAFF,TGTGCCAGCAGCTCGCCCGGGAGGGAAGCTTTCTTT
TRBD1,TRBV12-5,NA,TRBJ1-2,CASAQGEANYGYTF,TGTGCTAGTGCCCAGGGGGAAGCTAACTATGGCTACACCTTC
NA,TRBV18,NA,TRBJ1-5,CASSPAGGQPQHF,TGTGCCAGCTCACCCGCGGGGGGTCAGCCCCAGCATTTT
TRBD1,TRBV25-1,NA,TRBJ2-2,CASSANRDRVTNTGELFF,TGTGCCAGCAGTGCTAACCGGGACAGAGTAACGAACACCGGGGAGCTGTTTTTT
TRBD2,TRBV6-5,NA,TRBJ2-1,CASSLAGGGHEQFF,TGTGCCAGCAGTTTAGCGGGGGGGGGCCATGAGCAGTTCTTC
NA,TRBV13,NA,TRBJ1-1,CASSRRDFQNTEAFF,TGTGCCAGCAGCCGGAGGGACTTTCAGAACACTGAAGCTTTCTTT
NA,TRBV7-8,NA,TRBJ2-5,CASSIPIHTPGETQYF,TGTGCCAGCAGCATACCCATTCATACACCGGGGGAGACCCAGTACTTC
NA,TRBV7-9,NA,TRBJ1-3,CASSLDSISSGNTIYF,TGTGCCAGCAGCTTGGACAGTATAAGCTCTGGAAACACCATATATTTT
TRBD1,TRBV4-3,NA,TRBJ2-7,CASSQGPPGTGGDEQYF,TGCGCCAGCAGCCAAGGACCTCCCGGGACAGGGGGCGACGAGCAGTACTTC
NA,TRBV7-9,NA,TRBJ1-5,CASSLGGVSQPQHF,TGTGCCAGCAGCTTGGGGGGGGTAAGTCAGCCCCAGCATTTT
NA,TRBV30,NA,TRBJ2-2,CAWKATLVGGELFF,TGTGCGTGGAAGGCGACCCTAGTTGGCGGGGAGCTGTTTTTT
NA,TRBV19,NA,TRBJ1-1,CASSPTNFGAFF,TGTGCCAGTAGCCCCACTAACTTTGGAGCTTTCTTT
TRBD1,TRBV6-1,NA,TRBJ1-5,CASSPDRGDNQPQHF,TGTGCCAGCAGTCCCGACAGGGGGGACAATCAGCCCCAGCATTTT
NA,TRBV5-5,few,TRBJ1-1,CASSLAGSTEAFF,TGTGCCAGCAGCTTAGCCGGGTCCACTGAAGCTTTCTTT
NA,TRBV5-6,NA,TRBJ2-7,CASSLISQGLSYEQYF,TGTGCCAGCAGCTTGATTAGTCAGGGACTTTCCTACGAGCAGTACTTC
TRBD2,TRBV29-1,NA,TRBJ2-2,CSTRRAGEAGELFF,TGCAGCACCCGCCGGGCGGGAGAAGCCGGGGAGCTGTTTTTT
NA,TRBV19,NA,TRBJ2-7,CASSIWRDSEQYF,TGTGCCAGTAGTATCTGGAGGGATTCCGAGCAGTACTTC
TRBD1,TRBV27,NA,TRBJ1-1,CASSSHHRGEAFF,TGTGCCAGCAGTTCCCATCACAGGGGTGAAGCTTTCTTT
NA,TRBV27,NA,TRBJ1-6,CASSYRGDNSPLHF,TGTGCCAGCAGTTACCGGGGAGATAATTCACCCCTCCACTTT